This TCR beta chain was observed in a study of blood T cell repertoires in COVID-19. This clone has a single count. Original methodology: It was from reference gene primer amplification that nucleated cell counts were estimated. TCRdb keeps only in-frame clones here, not all; method: immunoSEQ multiplex PCR. V and J calls and clone size are those listed in that table; D and trimming were worked out from the DNA. The sample shows 70,000 to 80,000 clones, 85% to 90% of them seen only once. The sequencing sample was made of peripheral blood. This TCR was recovered from a man older than 75 in a cohort sampled during active COVID-19.

CDR3 sequence: CASSPSSPPDTQYF. Written as DNA, the CDR3 is TGTGCCAGCTCACCTTCTTCCCCCCCAGATACGCAGTATTTT. This rearrangement joins TRBV18 to TRBJ2-3, with D uncertain. Germline CDR1 KGHSH, CDR2 LQKENI. The CDR3 loop spans 14 amino acids. Trimming pared 3 bases from V and 4 bases from J, leaving 11 bases between. Filled out from reference TRBV18 and TRBJ2-3, the complete variable domain reads NAGVMQNPRHLVRRRGQEARLRCSPMKGHSHVYWYRQLPEEGLKFMVYLQKENIIDESGMPKERFSAEFPKEGPSILRIQQVVRGDSAAYFCASSPSSPPDTQYFGPGTRLTVL.